Here is one T cell receptor beta chain with its context. These data are taken from a study of T cell changes during pregnancy in multiple sclerosis. The CDR3 length is 14 residues. In germline, CDR1 is MNHEY, CDR2 SMNVEV (reference sequence). Trimming removed 7 bases at V and 9 bases at J, with 16 bases between. Generated by immunoSEQ multiplex PCR, the TCRdb table keeps only in-frame clones and is missing some. The repertoire holds tens of thousands of clones, about 94% seen once, with roughly 2.5% in the top ten. The material was peripheral blood, obtained in the third trimester of pregnancy. The receptor was isolated from a female donor with multiple sclerosis, enrolled in a pregnancy study. The J gene is TRBJ1-6, the V gene TRBV27; tentative D call: TRBD1 (5 bases). CDR3 in DNA: TGTGCCAGCACCCAGGGCTCTCTAAGTTCACCCCTCCACTTT. It specifies CASTQGSLSSPLHF.